This T cell receptor (beta chain) appears in the sequencing data of a study of T cells in Graves' hyperthyroidism and ophthalmopathy. Researchers amplified the TCR beta CDR3 regions from RNA transcripts. Carried out on the TCR CDR3, a first-round RT-PCR used the HTBI primer set. Each CDR3 protein is one row after TCRdb ran MiXCR on the multiplex PCR reads. Of 45,000 or so distinct CDR3 sequences in the sample, approximately 49% were seen once. Germline V gene sequence: CDR1 DFQATT, CDR2 SNEGSKA (reference sequence). Trimming removed 5 bases from V and 2 bases from J; junction bases left unmatched: 12. The CDR3 totals 17 residues.

The chain joins TRBV20-1 to TRBJ2-7; 13 bases are a match to TRBD2. This TCR derives from a woman aged 50 to 60 with Graves' hyperthyroidism. Sequencing was carried out using peripheral blood or thyroid tissue (not recorded which). CDR3 DNA sequence: TGCAGTGCTGTCGCCGGGACTAGCGGGATTCCCCCCTACGAGCAGTACTTC. Translating gives CSAVAGTSGIPPYEQYF.